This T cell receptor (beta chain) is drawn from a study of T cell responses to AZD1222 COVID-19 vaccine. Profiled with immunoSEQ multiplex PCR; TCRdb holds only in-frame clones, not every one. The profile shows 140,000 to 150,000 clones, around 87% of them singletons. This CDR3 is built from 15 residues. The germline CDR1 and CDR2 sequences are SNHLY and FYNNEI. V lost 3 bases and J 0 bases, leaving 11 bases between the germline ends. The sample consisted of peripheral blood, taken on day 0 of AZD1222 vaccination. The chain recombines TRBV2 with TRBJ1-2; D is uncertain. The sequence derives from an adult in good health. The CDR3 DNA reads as TGTGCCAGCAGTGACGTTGTACTCCCTAACTATGGCTACACCTTC. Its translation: CASSDVVLPNYGYTF.